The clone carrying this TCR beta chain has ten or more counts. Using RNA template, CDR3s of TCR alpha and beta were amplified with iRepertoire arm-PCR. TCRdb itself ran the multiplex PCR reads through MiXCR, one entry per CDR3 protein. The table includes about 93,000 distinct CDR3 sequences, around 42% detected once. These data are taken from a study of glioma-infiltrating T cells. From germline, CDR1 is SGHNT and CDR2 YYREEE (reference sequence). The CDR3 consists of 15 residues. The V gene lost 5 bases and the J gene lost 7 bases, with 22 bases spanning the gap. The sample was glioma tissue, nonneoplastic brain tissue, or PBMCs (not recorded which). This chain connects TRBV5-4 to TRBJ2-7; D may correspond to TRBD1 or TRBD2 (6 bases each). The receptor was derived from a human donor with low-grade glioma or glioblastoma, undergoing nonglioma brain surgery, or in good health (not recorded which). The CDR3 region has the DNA TGTGCCAGCAGTCCACAGGGAGGTGGGACTGGGGAGCAGTACTTC. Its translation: CASSPQGGGTGEQYF.